This T cell receptor beta chain is from a study of cytomegalovirus exposure and HLA in healthy donors. Notes on the study in general: TCR beta V segments were, for the most part, productive about 87% or about 30% of the time in an earlier analysis. Later analysis reportedly placed an Asian-associated ancestry cluster below the roughly 640-donor mean in N-insertions. Associated with HLA alleles at 0.05 false discovery rate in a later analysis were 15,000 to 20,000 TCR beta sequences. There were some V segments, including TRBV6-2 and TRBV6-3, excluded as indistinguishable.

The CDR3 loop spans 14 amino acids. Trimming removed 6 bases at V and 3 bases at J, with 14 bases between. Germline CDR1 and CDR2: MNHNS and SASEGT. Primers: 60 Vbeta forward and 13 Jbeta reverse. Libraries were prepared by immunoSEQ multiplex PCR; TCRdb keeps only in-frame clonotypes and omits some of them. This table holds about 130,000 clones, approximately 78% found once. About this clone: Its antigen is not identified.

The sample comprised PBMCs. The chain employs TRBV6-1 and TRBJ1-2, with no clear D. This receptor was identified in a woman younger than 45 in good health and CMV-seronegative. CDR3 residues: CASSLQILDYGYTF. CDR3 DNA: TGTGCCAGCAGCTTACAGATCCTGGACTATGGCTACACCTTC.